This T cell receptor (beta chain) was recorded in a study of monozygotic twins with inflammatory bowel disease. Study-wide findings and caveats: Among IBD patients, TCRbeta diversity (inverse Simpson) was lower than in healthy co-twins. Healthy twins showed more clonotype sharing with others than IBD patients, especially patients with disease activity. In the analysis, different T cell subtypes could not be told apart.

About this clonotype: What it recognizes is unknown.

Whole-blood RNA isolation (total RNA) proceeded without T cell sorting. TCRdb reanalyzed the 5' RACE reads and collapses them to one entry per CDR3 protein, without DNA. The sample data list around 380,000 distinct CDR3 sequences. Sequenced input: blood. The TCR sequence derives from a human donor with ulcerative colitis or Crohn's disease, or a healthy co-twin of an affected twin (not recorded which).

CDR3 in amino acids: CASNHEQAINYGYTF. The J gene is TRBJ1-2, the V gene TRBV4-1; lacking DNA, the TRBD1 call made by TCRdb goes unchecked. Germline CDR1 and CDR2: MGHRA and YSYEKL. CDR3 length: 15 amino acids.